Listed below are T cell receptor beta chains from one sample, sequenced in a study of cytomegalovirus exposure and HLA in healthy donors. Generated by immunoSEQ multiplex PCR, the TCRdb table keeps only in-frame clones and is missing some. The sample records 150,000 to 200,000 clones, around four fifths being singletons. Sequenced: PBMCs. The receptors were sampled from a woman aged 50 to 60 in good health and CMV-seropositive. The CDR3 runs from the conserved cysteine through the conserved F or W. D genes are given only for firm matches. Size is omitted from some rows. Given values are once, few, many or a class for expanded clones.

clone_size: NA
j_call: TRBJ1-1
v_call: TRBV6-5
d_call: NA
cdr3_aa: CASSSLAGQGNTEAFF

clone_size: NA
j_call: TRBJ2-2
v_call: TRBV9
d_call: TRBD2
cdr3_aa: CASSVGLAGHTGELFF

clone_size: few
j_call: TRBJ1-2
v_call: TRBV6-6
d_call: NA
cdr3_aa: CASSKHRDTNYGYTF

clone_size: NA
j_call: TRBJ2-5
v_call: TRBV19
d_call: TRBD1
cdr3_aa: CASSNTGDRETQYF

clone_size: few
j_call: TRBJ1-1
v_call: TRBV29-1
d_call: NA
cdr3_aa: CSVVQNTEAFF

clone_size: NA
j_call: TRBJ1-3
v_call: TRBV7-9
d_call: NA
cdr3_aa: CSSSLTPTLRNTIYF

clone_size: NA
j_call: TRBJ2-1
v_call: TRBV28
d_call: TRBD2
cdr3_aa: CASSPLAGGWGNEQFF

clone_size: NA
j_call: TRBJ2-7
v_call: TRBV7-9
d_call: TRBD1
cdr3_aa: CSSSSGQGIYEQYF

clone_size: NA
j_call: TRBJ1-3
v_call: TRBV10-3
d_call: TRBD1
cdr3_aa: CASRQGDTIYF

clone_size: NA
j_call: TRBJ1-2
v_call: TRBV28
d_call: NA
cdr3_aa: CASTPGFKGYTF

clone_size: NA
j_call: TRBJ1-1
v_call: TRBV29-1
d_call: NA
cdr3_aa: CSVERQLSNTEAFF

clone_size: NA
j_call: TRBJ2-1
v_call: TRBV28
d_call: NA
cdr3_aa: CASSPRSTPYNEQFF

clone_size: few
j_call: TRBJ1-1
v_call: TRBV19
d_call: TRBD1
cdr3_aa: CASSFSTGHTEAFF

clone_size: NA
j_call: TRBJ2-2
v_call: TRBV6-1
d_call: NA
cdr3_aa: CASSEGQGFRELFF

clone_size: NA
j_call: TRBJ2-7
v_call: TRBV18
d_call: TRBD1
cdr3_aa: CASSPGTVNYEQYF

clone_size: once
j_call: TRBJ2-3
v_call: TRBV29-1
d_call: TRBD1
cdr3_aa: CSTYRGPTDTQYF

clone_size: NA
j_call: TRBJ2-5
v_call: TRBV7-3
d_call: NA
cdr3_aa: CASSLNPSQETQYF

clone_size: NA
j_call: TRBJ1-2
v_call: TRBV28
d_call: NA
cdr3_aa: CASSLARGRYGYTF

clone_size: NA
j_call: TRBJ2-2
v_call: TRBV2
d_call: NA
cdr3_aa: CASSTTATGELFF

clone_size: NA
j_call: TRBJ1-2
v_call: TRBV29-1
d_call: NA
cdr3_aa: CSARMLNYGYTF

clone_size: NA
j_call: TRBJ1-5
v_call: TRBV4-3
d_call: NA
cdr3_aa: CASSQGLDIYYSNQPQHF

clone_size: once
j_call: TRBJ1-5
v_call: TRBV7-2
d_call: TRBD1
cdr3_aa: CASSLDRVRQPQHF

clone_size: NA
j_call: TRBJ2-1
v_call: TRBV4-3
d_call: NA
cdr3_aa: CASSQDWEDSEQFF

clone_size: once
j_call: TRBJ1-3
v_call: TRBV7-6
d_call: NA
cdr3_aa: CASSLAGGTLGNTIYF

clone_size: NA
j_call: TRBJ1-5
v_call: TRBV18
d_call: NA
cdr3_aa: CASSPSGVNSNQPQHF

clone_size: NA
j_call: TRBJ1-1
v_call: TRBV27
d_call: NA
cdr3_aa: CASTWAGSNTEAFF

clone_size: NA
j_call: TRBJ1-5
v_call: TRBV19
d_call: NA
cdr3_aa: CASSILTGNQPQHF

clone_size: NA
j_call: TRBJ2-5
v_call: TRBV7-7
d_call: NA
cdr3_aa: CASSRQQETQYF

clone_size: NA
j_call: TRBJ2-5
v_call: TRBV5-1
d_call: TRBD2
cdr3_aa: CASSLDGGAEETQYF

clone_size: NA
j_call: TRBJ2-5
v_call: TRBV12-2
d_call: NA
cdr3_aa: CASRLALIGQGRWYF

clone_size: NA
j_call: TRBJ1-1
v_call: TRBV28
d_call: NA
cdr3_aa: CASSLPGGAGNTEAFF

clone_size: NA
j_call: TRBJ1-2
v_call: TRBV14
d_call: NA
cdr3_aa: CASSQDGRDFYGYTF

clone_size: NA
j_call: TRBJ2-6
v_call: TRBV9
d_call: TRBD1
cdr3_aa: CASSGKGQGAGGANVLTF

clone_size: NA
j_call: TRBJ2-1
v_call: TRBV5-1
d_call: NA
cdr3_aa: CASSLVRDSGRNEQFF

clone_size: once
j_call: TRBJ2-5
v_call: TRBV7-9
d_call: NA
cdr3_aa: CASSLGLQVNEETQYF

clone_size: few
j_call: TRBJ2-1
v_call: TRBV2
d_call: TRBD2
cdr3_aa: CASSEALPSGRVWNEQFF

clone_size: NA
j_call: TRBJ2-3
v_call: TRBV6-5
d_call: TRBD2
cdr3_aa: CASSSGGARIDTQYF

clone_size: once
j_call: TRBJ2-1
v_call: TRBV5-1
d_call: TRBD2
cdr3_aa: CASSEAVFSASGLNEQFF

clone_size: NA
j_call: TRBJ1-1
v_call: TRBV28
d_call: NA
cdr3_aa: CASRSPTASLGTEAFF

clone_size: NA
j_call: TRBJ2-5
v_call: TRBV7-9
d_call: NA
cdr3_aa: CASSLVMSKTQYF

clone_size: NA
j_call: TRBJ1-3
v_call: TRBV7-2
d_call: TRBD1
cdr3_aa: CASSSETGGYAGNTIYF

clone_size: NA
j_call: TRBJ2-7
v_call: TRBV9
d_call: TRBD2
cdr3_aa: CASSKTSGPAYEQYF

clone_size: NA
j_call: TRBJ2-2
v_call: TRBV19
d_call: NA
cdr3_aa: CASSIKVRGETGELFF

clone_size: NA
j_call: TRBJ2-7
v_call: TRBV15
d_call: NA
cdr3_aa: CATSRVADSYEQYF

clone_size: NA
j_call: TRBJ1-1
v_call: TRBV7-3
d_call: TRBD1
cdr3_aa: CASSRQGRTEAFF

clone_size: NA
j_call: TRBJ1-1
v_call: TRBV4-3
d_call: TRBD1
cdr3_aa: CASQNQQGSTEAFF

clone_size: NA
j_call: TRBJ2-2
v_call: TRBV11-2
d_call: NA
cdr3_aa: CASSLTRQITGELFF

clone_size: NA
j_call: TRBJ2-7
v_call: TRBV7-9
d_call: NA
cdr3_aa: CASSRGGPYEQYF

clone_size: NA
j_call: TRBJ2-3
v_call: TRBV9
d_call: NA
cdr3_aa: CASAPGLTTDTQYF

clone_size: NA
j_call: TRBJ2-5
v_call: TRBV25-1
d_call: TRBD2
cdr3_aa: CASSEPLGRETQYF

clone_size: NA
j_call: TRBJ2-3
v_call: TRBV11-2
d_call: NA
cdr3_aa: CASSLTGVERDTQYF

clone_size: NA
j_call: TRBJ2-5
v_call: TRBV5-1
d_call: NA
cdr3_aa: CASSLASSLAQETQYF

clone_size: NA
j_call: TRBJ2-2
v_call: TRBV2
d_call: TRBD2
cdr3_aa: CASSLGLGSGELFF

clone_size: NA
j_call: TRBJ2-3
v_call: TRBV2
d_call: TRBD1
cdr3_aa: CARGTGGTDTQYF

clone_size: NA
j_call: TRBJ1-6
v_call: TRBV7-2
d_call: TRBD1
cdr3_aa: CASSTDRGSPLHF

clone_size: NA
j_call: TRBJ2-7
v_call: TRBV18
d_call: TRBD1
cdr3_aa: CASSPGTGDYEQYF

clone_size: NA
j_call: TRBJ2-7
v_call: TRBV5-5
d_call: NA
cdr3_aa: CASARVAASEEQYF

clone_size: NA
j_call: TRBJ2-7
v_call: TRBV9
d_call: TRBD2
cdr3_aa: CASSVAASGRYEQYF

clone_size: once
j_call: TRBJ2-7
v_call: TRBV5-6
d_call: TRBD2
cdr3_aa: CASSLDGLAGGPRRDF